This T cell receptor (beta chain) stems from a study of immune cell composition in non-small cell lung cancer. General study findings and limits: 60% to 75% of squamous and approximately 30% of adenocarcinoma cases had tumour-associated clones >0.5%.

The CDR3 is 15 amino acids. J gave up 3 bases and V 5 bases, and 7 bases lay outside the gene matches. Germline assignment: CDR1 SEHNR and CDR2 FQNEAQ (reference sequence). Clones were sequenced by immunoSEQ multiplex PCR, and TCRdb holds only the in-frame ones, with some missing. Among 13,000 to 15,000 clones listed, 81% were seen once. Concerning this clone: Its specificity is unknown.

The clonotype originates from a human donor with non-small cell lung cancer. The sequenced sample was lung tumor tissue. The genes are TRBV7-9 and TRBJ2-5, with 9 nucleotides matching TRBD1. The CDR3 loop is CASSRQGELEETQYF. CDR3 nucleotide sequence: TGTGCCAGCAGCCGACAGGGGGAACTAGAAGAGACCCAGTACTTC.